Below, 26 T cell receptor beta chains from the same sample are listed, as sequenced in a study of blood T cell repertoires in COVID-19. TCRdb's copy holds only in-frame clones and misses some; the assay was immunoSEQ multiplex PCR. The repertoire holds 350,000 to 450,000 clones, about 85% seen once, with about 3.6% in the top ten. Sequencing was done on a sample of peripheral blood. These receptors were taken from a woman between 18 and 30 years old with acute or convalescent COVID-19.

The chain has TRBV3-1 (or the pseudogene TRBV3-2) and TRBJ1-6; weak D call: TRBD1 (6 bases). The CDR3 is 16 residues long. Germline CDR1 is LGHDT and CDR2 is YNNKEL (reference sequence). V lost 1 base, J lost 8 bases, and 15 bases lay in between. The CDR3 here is CASSQVWGQGDSPLHF. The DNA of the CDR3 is TGTGCCAGCAGCCAAGTTTGGGGGCAGGGCGATTCACCCCTCCACTTT.

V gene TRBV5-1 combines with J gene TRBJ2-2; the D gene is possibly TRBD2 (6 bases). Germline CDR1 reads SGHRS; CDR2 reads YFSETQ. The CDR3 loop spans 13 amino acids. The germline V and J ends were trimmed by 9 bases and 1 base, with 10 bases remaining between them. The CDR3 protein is CATGGLNTGELFF. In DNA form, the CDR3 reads TGCGCCACCGGGGGATTGAACACCGGGGAGCTGTTTTTT.

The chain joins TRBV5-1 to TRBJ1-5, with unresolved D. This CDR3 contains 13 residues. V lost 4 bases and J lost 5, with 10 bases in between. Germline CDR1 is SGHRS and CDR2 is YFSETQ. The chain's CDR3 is CASSASLDQPQHF. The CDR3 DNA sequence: TGCGCCAGCAGCGCGAGTTTGGATCAGCCCCAGCATTTT. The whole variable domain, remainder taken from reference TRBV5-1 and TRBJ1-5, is KAGVTQTPRYLIKTRGQQVTLSCSPISGHRSVSWYQQTPGQGLQFLFEYFSETQRNKGNFPGRFSGRQFSNSRSEMNVSTLELGDSALYLCASSASLDQPQHFGDGTRLSIL.

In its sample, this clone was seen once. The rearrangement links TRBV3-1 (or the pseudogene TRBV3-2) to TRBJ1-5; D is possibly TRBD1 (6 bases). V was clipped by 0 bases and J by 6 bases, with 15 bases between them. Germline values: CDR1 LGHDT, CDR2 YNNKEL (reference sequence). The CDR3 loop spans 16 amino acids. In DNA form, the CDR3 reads TGTGCCAGCAGCCAAGACAACAGGGAGCTGGGTCAGCCCCAGCATTTT. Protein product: CASSQDNRELGQPQHF.

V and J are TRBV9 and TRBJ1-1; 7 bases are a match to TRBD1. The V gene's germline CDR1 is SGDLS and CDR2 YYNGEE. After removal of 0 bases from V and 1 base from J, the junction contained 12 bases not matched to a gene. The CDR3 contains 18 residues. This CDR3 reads CASSVEGGAGGRNTEAFF. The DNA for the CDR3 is TGTGCCAGCAGCGTAGAGGGCGGGGCAGGGGGAAGGAACACTGAAGCTTTCTTT.

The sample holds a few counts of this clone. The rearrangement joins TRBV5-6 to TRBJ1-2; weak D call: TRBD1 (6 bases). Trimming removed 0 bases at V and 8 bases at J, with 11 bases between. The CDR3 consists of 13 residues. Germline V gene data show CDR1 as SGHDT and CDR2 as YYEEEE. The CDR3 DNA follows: TGTGCCAGCAGCTTGGGGCAGGGGCAGGGCTACACCTTC. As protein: CASSLGQGQGYTF.

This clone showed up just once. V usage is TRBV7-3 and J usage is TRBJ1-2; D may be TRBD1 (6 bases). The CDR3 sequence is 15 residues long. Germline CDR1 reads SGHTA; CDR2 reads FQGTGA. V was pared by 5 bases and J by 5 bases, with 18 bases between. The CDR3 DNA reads TGTGCCAGCAGCCTCAGCCCGGACAGCCGATATGGCTACACCTTC. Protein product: CASSLSPDSRYGYTF. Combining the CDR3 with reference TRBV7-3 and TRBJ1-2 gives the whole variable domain GAGVSQTPSNKVTEKGKYVELRCDPISGHTALYWYRQSLGQGPEFLIYFQGTGAADDSGLPNDRFFAVRPEGSVSTLKIQRTERGDSAVYLCASSLSPDSRYGYTFGSGTRLTVV.

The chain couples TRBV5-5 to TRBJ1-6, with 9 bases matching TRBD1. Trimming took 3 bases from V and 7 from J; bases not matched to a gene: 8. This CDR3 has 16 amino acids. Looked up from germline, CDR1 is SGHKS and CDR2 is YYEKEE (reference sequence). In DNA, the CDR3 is TGTGCCAGCAGCTCAGCGGGACAGGGTACAAATTCACCCCTCCACTTT. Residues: CASSSAGQGTNSPLHF.

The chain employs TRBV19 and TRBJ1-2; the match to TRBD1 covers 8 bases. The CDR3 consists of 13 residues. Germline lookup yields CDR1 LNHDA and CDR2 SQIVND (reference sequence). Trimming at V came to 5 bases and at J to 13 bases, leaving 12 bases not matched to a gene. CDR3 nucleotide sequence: TGTGCCAGTAGTCTCCCTGGGGGGGACAGGCGCACCTTC. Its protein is CASSLPGGDRRTF.

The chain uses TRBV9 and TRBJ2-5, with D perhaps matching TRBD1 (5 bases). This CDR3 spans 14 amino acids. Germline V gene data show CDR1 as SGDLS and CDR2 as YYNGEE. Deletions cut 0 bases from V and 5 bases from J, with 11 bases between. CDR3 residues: CASSVGAGYETQYF. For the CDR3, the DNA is TGTGCCAGCAGCGTAGGGGCAGGGTATGAGACCCAGTACTTC. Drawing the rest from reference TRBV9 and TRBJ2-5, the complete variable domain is DSGVTQTPKHLITATGQRVTLRCSPRSGDLSVYWYQQSLDQGLQFLIQYYNGEERAKGNILERFSAQQFPDLHSELNLSSLELGDSALYFCASSVGAGYETQYFGPGTRLLVL.

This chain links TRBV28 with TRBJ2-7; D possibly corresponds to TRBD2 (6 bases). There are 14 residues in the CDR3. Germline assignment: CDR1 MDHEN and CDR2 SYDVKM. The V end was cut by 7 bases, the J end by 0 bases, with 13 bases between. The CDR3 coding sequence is TGTGCCAGCACCCGACGCGGGGTCTCCTACGAGCAGTACTTC. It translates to CASTRRGVSYEQYF.

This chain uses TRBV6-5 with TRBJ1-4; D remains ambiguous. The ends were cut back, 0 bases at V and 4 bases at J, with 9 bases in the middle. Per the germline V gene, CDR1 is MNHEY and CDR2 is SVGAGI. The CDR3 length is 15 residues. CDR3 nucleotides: TGTGCCAGCAGTTACTCTCCGGAGGTTAATGAAAAACTGTTTTTT. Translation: CASSYSPEVNEKLFF.

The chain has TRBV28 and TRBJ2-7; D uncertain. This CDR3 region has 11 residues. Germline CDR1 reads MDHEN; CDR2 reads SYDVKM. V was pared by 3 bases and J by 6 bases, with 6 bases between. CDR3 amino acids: CASSFFSEQYF. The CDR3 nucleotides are TGTGCCAGCAGTTTTTTCTCCGAGCAGTACTTC.

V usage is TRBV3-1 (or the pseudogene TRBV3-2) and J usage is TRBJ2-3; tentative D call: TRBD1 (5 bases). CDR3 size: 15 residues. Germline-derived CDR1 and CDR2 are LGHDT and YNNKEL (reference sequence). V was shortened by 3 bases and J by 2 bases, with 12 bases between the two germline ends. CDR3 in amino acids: CASSQDISATDTQYF. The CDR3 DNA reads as TGTGCCAGCAGCCAGGACATATCCGCCACAGATACGCAGTATTTT.

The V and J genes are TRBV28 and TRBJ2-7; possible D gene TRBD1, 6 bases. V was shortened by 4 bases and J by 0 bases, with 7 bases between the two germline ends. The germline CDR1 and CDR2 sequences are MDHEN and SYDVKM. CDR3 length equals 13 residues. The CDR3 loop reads CASSWDNSYEQYF. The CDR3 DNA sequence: TGTGCCAGCAGTTGGGACAACTCCTACGAGCAGTACTTC. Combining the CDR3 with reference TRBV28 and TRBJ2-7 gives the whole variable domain DVKVTQSSRYLVKRTGEKVFLECVQDMDHENMFWYRQDPGLGLRLIYFSYDVKMKEKGDIPEGYSVSREKKERFSLILESASTNQTSMYLCASSWDNSYEQYFGPGTRLTVT.

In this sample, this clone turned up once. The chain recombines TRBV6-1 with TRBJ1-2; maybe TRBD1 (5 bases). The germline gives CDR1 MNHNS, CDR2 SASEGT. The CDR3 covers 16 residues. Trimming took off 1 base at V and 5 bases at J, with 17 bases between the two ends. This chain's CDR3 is CASSEGQAGRWYGYTF. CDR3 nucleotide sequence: TGTGCCAGCAGTGAAGGTCAGGCGGGGCGGTGGTATGGCTACACCTTC.

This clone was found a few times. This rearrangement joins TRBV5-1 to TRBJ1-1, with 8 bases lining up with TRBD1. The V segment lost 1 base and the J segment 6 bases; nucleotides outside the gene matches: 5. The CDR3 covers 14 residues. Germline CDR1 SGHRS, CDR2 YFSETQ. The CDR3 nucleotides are TGCGCCAGCAGCTTGCGTGGACAGGGCGCTGAAGCTTTCTTT. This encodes CASSLRGQGAEAFF. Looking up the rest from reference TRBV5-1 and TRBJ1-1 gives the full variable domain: KAGVTQTPRYLIKTRGQQVTLSCSPISGHRSVSWYQQTPGQGLQFLFEYFSETQRNKGNFPGRFSGRQFSNSRSEMNVSTLELGDSALYLCASSLRGQGAEAFFGQGTRLTVV.

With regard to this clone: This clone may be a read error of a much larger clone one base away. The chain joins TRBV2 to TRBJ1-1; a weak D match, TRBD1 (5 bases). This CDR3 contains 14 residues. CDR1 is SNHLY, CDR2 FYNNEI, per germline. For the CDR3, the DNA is TGTGCCAGCAGTGGACAGTTAGGATACACTAAAGCTTTCTTT. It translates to CASSGQLGYTKAFF.

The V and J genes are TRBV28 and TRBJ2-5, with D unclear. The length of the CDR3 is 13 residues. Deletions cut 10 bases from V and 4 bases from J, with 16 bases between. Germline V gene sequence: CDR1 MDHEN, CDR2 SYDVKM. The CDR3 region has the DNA TGTGCCACTGGCGGTAGGTTGGTAGAGACCCAGTACTTC. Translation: CATGGRLVETQYF.

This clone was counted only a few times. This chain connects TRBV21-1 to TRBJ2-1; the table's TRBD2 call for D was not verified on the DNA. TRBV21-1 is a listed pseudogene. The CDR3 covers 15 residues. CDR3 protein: CASSKAGGSRNEQFF. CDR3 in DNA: TGTGCCAGCAGCAAAGCTGGCGGGAGCAGGAATGAGCAGTTCTTC.

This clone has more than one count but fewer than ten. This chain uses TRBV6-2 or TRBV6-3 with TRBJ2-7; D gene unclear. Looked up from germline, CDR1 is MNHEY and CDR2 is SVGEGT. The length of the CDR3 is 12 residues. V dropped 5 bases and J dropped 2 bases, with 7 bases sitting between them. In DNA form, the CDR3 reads TGTGCCAGCAGTCTAGGTACCTACGAGCAGTACTTC. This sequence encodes CASSLGTYEQYF.

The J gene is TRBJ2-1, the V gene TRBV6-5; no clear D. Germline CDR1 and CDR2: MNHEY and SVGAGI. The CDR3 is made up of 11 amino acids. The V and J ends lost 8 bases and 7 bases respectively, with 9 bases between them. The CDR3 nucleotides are TGTGCCAGCGGCTTTTCGAATGAGCAGTTCTTC. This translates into CASGFSNEQFF.

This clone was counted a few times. The CDR3 nucleotides read TGTGCCATCCCACTATTTAGCCGAGTAGCTTACACAGATACGCAGTATTTT. This gives the protein CAIPLFSRVAYTDTQYF. The J gene is TRBJ2-3, the V gene TRBV21-1; the D call TRBD2 from the table was never checked on the DNA. TRBV21-1 is a recognized pseudogene. The CDR3 is made up of 17 amino acids.

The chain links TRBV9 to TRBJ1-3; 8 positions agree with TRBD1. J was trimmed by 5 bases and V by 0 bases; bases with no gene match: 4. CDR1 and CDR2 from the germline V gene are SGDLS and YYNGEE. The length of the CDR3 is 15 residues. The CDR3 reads CASSVVQGARNTIYF. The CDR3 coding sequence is TGTGCCAGCAGCGTAGTCCAGGGGGCTAGAAACACCATATATTTT.

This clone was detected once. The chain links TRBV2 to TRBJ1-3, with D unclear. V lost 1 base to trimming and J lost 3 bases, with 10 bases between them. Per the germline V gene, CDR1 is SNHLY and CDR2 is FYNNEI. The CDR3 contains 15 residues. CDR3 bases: TGTGCCAGCAGTGAAGACGGCGGCTTTGGAAACACCATATATTTT. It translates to CASSEDGGFGNTIYF.

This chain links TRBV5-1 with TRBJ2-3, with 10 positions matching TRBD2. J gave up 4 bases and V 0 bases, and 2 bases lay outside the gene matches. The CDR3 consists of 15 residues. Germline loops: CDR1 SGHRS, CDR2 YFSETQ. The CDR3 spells CASSLVSGGSDTQYF. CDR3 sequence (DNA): TGCGCCAGCAGCTTGGTTAGCGGGGGGTCAGATACGCAGTATTTT.